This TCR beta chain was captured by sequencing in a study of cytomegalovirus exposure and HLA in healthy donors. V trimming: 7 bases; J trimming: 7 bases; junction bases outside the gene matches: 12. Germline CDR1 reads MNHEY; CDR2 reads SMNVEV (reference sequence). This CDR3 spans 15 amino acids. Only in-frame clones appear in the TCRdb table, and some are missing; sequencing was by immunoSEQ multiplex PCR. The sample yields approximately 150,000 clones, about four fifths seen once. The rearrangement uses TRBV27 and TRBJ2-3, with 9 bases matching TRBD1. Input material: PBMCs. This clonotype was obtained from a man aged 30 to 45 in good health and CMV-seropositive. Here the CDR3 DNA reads TGTGCCAGCACCCAGGGGGGACAGGGTCGATATACGCAGTATTTT. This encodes CASTQGGQGRYTQYF.